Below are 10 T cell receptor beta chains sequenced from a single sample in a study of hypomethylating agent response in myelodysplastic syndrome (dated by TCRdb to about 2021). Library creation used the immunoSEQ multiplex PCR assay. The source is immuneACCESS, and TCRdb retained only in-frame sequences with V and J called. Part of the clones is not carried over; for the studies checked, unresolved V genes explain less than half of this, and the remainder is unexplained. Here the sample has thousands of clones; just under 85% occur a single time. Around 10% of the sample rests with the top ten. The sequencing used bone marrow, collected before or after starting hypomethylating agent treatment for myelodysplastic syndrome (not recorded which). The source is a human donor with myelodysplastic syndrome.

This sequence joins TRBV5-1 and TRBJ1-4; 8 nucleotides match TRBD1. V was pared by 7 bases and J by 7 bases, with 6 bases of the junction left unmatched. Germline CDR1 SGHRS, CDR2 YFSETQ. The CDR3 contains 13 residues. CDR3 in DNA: TGCGCCAGCTCGACAGGGGAGGGTGAAAAACTGTTTTTT. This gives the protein CASSTGEGEKLFF.

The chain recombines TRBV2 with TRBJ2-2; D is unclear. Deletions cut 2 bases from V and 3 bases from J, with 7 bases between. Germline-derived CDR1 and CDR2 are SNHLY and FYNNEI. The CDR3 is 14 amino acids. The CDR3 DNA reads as TGTGCCAGCAGTGAATTAAGGGACACCGGGGAGCTGTTTTTT. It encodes CASSELRDTGELFF.

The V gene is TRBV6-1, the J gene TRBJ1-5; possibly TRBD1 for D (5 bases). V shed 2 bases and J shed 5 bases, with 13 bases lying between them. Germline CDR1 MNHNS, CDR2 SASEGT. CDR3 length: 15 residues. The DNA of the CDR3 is TGTGCCAGCAGTGAACTACTCAGAGGGGATCAGCCCCAGCATTTT. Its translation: CASSELLRGDQPQHF.

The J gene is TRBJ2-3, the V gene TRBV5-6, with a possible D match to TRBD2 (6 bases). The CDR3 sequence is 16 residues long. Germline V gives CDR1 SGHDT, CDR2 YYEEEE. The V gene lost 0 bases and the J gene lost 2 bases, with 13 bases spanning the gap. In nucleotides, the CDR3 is TGTGCCAGCAGCTTGGGGAGGGGCGAGGACACAGATACGCAGTATTTT. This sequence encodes CASSLGRGEDTDTQYF.

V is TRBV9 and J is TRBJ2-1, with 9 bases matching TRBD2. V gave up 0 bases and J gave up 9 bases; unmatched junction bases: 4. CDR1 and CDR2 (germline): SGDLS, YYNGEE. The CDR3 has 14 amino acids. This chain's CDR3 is CASSVGGLAGEQFF. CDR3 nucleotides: TGTGCCAGCAGCGTAGGGGGACTAGCAGGTGAGCAGTTCTTC.

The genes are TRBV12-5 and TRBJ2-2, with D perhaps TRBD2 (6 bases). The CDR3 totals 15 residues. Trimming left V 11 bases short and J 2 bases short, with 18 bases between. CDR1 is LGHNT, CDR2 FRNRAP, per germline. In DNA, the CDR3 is TGTGCTTCGGAGGGCCTGGAGGTTAACACCGGGGAGCTGTTTTTT. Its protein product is CASEGLEVNTGELFF.

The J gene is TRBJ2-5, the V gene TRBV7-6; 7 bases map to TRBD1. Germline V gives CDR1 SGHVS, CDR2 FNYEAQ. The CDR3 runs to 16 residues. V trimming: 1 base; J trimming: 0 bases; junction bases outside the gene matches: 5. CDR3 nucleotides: TGTGCCAGCAGCTTAGTACCCGGGACAGACCAAGAGACCCAGTACTTC. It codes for CASSLVPGTDQETQYF.

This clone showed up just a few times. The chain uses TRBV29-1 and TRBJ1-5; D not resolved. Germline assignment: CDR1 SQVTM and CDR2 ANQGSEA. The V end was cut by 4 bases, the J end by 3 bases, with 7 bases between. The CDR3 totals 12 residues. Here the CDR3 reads CSVGATNQPQHF. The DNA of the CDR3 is TGCAGCGTTGGGGCAACCAATCAGCCCCAGCATTTT.

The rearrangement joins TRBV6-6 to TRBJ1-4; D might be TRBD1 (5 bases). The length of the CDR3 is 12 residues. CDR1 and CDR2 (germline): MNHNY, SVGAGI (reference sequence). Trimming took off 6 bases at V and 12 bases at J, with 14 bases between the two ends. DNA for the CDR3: TGTGCCAGCAGCTCCGTGGGACCCGAACTGTTTTTT. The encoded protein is CASSSVGPELFF.

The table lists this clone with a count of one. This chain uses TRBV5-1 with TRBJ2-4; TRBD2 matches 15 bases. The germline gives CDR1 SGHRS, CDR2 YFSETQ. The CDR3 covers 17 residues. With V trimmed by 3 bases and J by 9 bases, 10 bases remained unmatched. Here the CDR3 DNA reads TGCGCCAGCAGCTATGGGACTAGCGGGGGGCCATGGAGCATTCAGTACTTC. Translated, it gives CASSYGTSGGPWSIQYF. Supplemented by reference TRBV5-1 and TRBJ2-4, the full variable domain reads KAGVTQTPRYLIKTRGQQVTLSCSPISGHRSVSWYQQTPGQGLQFLFEYFSETQRNKGNFPGRFSGRQFSNSRSEMNVSTLELGDSALYLCASSYGTSGGPWSIQYFGAGTRLSVL.